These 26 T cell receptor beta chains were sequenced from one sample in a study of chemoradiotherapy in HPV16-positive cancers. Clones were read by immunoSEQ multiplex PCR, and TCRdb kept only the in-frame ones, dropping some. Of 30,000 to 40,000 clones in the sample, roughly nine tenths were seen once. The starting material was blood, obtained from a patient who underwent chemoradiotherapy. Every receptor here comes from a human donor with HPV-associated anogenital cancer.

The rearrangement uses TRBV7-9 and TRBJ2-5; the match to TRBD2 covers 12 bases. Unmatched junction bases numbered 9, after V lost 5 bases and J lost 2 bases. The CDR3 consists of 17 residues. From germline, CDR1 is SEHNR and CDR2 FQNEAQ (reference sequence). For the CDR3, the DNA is TGTGCCAGCAGCCCTGGGCTAGCGGGGGGGACACAAGAGACCCAGTACTTC. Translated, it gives CASSPGLAGGTQETQYF.

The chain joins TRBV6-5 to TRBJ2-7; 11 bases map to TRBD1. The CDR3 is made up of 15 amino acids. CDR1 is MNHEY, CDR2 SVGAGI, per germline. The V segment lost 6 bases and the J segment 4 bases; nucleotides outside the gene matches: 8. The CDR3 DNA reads TGTGCCAGCAGCAGGGACAGGGGGTACCTTTACGAGCAGTACTTC. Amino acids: CASSRDRGYLYEQYF.

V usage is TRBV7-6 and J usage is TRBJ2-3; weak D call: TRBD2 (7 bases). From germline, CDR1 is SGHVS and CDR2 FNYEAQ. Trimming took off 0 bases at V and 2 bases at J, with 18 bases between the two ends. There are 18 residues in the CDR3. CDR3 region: CASSLASGQRGNTDTQYF. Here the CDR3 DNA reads TGTGCCAGCAGCTTAGCCTCCGGACAGCGGGGTAACACAGATACGCAGTATTTT.

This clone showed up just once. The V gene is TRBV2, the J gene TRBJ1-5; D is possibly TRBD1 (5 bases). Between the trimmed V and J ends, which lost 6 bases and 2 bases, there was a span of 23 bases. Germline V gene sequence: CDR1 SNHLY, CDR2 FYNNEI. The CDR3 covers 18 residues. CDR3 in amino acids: CASSSTNLLRGRNQPQHF. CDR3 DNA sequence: TGTGCCAGCAGCTCCACCAACCTTTTACGGGGCCGCAATCAGCCCCAGCATTTT.

The CDR3 here is CASSFRQGVGNSPLHF. The CDR3 DNA sequence: TGTGCCAGCAGCTTCCGACAGGGAGTGGGTAATTCACCCCTCCACTTT. V is TRBV12-1 and J is TRBJ1-6; TRBD1 was called by the table and not checked on the DNA. TRBV12-1 is described as a pseudogene. The length of the CDR3 is 16 residues.

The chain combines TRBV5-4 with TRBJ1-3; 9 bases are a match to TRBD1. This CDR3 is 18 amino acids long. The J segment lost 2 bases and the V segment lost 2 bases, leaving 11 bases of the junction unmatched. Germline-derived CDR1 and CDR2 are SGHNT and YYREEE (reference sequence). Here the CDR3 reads CASSFNPPGQGAGNTIYF. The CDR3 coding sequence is TGTGCCAGCAGCTTTAATCCTCCGGGACAGGGAGCTGGAAACACCATATATTTT.

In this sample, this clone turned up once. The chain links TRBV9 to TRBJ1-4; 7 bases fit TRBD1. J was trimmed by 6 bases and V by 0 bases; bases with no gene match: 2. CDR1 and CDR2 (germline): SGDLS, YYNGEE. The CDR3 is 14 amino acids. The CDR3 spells CASSVGQGYEKLFF. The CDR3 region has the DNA TGTGCCAGCAGCGTAGGACAGGGCTATGAAAAACTGTTTTTT.

The CDR3: CAWSLGWDTEAFF. The CDR3 nucleotides are TGTGCCTGGAGCCTAGGGTGGGACACTGAAGCTTTCTTT. The chain has TRBV30 and TRBJ1-1; D gene uncertain. Germline lookup yields CDR1 GTSNPN and CDR2 SVGIG (reference sequence). The CDR3 spans 13 residues. V was cut by 3 bases and J by 3 bases, with 11 bases left in between.

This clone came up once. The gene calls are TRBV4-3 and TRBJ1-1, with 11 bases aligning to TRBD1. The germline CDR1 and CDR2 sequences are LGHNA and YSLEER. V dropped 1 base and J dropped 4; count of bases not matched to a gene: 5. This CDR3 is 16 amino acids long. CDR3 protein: CASSQAAGTGGTEAFF. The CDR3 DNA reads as TGCGCCAGCAGCCAAGCCGCCGGGACAGGGGGCACTGAAGCTTTCTTT.

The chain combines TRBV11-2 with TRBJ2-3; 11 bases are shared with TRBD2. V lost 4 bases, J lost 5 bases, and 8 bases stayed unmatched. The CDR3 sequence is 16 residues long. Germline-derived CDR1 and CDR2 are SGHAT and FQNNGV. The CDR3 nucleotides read TGTGCCAGCAGCTCCATTCTAGCGGGGGGCAGAGATACGCAGTATTTT. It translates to CASSSILAGGRDTQYF.

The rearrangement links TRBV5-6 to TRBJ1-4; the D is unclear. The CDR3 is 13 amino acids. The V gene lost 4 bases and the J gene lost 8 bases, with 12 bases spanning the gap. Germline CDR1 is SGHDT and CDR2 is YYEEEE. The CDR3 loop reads CASSRPSSEKLFF. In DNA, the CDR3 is TGTGCCAGCAGCCGGCCGTCATCGGAAAAACTGTTTTTT.

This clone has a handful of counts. CDR3 DNA: TGTGCCAGCAGCCCACAGGGGGCAGGCTACGAGCAGTACTTC. This encodes CASSPQGAGYEQYF. The rearrangement joins TRBV5-4 to TRBJ2-7, with 9 bases fitting TRBD1. Trimming at V came to 4 bases and at J to 3 bases, leaving 5 bases not matched to a gene. This CDR3 spans 14 amino acids. CDR1 SGHNT and CDR2 YYREEE come from the germline V gene (reference sequence).

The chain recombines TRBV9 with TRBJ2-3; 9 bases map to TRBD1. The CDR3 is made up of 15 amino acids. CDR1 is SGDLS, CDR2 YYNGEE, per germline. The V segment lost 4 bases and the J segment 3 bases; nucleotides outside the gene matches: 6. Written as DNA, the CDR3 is TGTGCCAGCAGCACGGGACAGGGAGGGACAGATACGCAGTATTTT. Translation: CASSTGQGGTDTQYF.

CDR3 residues: CASQQGRTEAFF. The CDR3 DNA reads as TGTGCCAGTCAACAGGGGAGGACTGAAGCTTTCTTT. This sequence joins TRBV6-5 and TRBJ1-1; 7 nucleotides align to TRBD1. The J segment lost 5 bases and the V segment lost 9 bases, leaving 6 bases of the junction unmatched. Germline lookup yields CDR1 MNHEY and CDR2 SVGAGI. CDR3 length: 12 residues.

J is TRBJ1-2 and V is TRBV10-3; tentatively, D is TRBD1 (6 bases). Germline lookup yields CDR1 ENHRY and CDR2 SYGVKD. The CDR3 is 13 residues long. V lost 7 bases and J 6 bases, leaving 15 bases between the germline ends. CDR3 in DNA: TGTGCCATCAACGGGCAGGGGACGGATGGCTACACCTTC. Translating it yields CAINGQGTDGYTF.

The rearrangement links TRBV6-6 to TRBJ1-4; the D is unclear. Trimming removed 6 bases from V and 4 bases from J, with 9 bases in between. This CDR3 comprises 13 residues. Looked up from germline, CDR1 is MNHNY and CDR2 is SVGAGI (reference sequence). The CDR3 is CASRNNLNEKLFF. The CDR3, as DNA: TGTGCCAGCAGGAACAATCTTAATGAAAAACTGTTTTTT.

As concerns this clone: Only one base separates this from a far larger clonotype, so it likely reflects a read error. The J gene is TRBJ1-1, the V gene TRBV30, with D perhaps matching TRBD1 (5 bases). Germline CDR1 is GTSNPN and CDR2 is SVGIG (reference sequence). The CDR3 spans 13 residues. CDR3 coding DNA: TGTGTCTGGAGTCTAGGGGCGAGCACTGAAGCTTTCTTT. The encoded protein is CVWSLGASTEAFF.

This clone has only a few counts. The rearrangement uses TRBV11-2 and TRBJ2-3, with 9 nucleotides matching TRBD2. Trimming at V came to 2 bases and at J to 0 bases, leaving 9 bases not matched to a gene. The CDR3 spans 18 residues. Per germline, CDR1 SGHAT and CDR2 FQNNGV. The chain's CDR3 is CASSLLSGRPESTDTQYF. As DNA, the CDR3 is TGTGCCAGCAGCTTATTAAGCGGGAGGCCCGAAAGCACAGATACGCAGTATTTT.

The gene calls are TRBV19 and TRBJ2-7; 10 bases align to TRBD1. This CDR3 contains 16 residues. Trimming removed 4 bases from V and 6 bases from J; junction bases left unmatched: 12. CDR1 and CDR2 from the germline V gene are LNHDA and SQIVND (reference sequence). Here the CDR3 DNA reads TGTGCCAGTAGTACCCTTGGGACAGGGGAAAGGGGCGAGCAGTACTTC. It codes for CASSTLGTGERGEQYF. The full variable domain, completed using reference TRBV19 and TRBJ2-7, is DGGITQSPKYLFRKEGQNVTLSCEQNLNHDAMYWYRQDPGQGLRLIYYSQIVNDFQKGDIAEGYSVSREKKESFPLTVTSAQKNPTAFYLCASSTLGTGERGEQYFGPGTRLTVT.

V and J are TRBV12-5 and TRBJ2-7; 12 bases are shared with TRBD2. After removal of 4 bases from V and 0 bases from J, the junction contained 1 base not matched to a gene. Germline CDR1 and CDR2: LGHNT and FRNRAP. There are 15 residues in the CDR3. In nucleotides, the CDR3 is TGTGCTAGTGGTTCTAGCGGGAGGGCCTCCTACGAGCAGTACTTC. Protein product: CASGSSGRASYEQYF.

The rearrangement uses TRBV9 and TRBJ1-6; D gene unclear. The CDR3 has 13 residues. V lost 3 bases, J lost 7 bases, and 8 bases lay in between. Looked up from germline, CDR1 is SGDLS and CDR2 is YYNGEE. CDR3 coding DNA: TGTGCCAGCAGCGCCCAGAGAAATTCACCCCTCCACTTT. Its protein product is CASSAQRNSPLHF.

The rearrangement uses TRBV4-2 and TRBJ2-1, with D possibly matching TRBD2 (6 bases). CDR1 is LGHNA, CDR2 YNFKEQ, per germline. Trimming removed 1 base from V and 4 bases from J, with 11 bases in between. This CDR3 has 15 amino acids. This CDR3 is CASSQAEGLYNEQFF. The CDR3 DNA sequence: TGTGCCAGCAGCCAAGCGGAGGGCCTGTACAATGAGCAGTTCTTC.

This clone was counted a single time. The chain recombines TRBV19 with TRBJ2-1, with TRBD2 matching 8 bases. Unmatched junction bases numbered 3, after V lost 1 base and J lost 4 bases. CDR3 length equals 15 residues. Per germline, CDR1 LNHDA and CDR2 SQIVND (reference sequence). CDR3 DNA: TGTGCCAGTAGTATAGTTAGCGGGGCATACAATGAGCAGTTCTTC. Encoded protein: CASSIVSGAYNEQFF.

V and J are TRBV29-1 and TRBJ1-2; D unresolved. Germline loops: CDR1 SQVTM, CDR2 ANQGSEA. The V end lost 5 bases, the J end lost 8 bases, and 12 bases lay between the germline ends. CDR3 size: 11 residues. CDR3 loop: CSVILLGGYTF. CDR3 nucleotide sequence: TGCAGCGTTATCCTCTTGGGGGGCTACACCTTC.

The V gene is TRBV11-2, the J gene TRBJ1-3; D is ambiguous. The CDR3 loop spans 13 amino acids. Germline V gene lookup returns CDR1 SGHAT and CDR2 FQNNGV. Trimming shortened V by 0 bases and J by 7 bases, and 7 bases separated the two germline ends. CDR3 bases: TGTGCCAGCAGCTTAGAAGTAGGGAACACCATATATTTT. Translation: CASSLEVGNTIYF.

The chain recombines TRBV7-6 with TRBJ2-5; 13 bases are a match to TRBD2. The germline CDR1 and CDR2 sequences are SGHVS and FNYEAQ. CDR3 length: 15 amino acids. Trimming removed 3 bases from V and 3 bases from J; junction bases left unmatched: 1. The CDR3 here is CASSFTSGGEETQYF. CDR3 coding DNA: TGTGCCAGCAGCTTCACTAGCGGGGGGGAAGAGACCCAGTACTTC.